This TCR beta chain was captured by sequencing in a study of blood T cell repertoires in COVID-19. For the study at large: Both acute and convalescent COVID-19 samples were obtained from the United States, Italy and Spain. T cells, B-cell-depleted T cells, or PBMCs provided the cDNA or gDNA that served as material.

The CDR3 is made up of 12 amino acids. Germline CDR1 is MNHEY and CDR2 is SVGAGI. V shed 6 bases and J 6 bases; nucleotides not matched to a gene: 2. Per the study methods: Reference gene primer amplification gave nucleated cell count estimates. This table comes from immunoSEQ multiplex PCR, and its TCRdb copy is limited to in-frame clones, with some not included. For V, J and clone size, that table is used; D and trimming come from the DNA. The table lists 95,000 to 120,000 clones, about 88% of them singletons. Sequenced: peripheral blood. The clonotype was recovered from an older woman who had recovered from COVID-19. The gene calls are TRBV6-5 and TRBJ1-2, with 9 bases lining up with TRBD1. The CDR3 loop reads CASRTGGHGYTF. The DNA for the CDR3 is TGTGCCAGCAGGACAGGGGGACATGGCTACACCTTC.